This is a list of T cell receptor beta chains from one sample in a study of memory CD4+ T cells and cytomegalovirus serostatus. Clones were sequenced by immunoSEQ multiplex PCR, and TCRdb holds only the in-frame ones, with some missing. The sample records 35,000 to 45,000 clones, about 85% being singletons. The sequenced sample consisted of memory CD4+ T cells from blood. The receptors were sampled from an adult in good health and CMV-seronegative. Each CDR3 is given with its conserved first and last residue. A D gene is named only where the DNA matches it firmly. Expanded clones get a size class; other rows say once, few or many, or leave the size out.

v_call	j_call	d_call	cdr3_length	clone_size	cdr3_nt	cdr3_aa
TRBV7-3	TRBJ1-1	NA	15	NA	TGTGCCAGCAGCCAAGCGGGGGGCGCCGGCACTGAAGCTTTCTTT	CASSQAGGAGTEAFF
TRBV2	TRBJ1-5	NA	14	NA	TGTGCCAGCGCCGCCCTTGACAGCAATCAGCCCCAGCATTTT	CASAALDSNQPQHF
TRBV7-3	TRBJ1-5	NA	14	NA	TGTGCCAGCAGCGAATTTTCAGGGGCCTCGACCCAGCATTTT	CASSEFSGASTQHF
TRBV5-1	TRBJ1-2	NA	12	NA	TGCGCCAGCAGCTTGGAAGCCGTCGGCTACACCTTC	CASSLEAVGYTF
TRBV9	TRBJ1-6	NA	14	NA	TGTGCCAGCAGCGCCCGGGACTTTAATTCACCCCTCCACTTT	CASSARDFNSPLHF
TRBV6-5	TRBJ1-2	TRBD1	14	NA	TGTGCCAGTTCCAGGACAGGGATTACCTATGGCTACACCTTC	CASSRTGITYGYTF
TRBV5-1	TRBJ2-1	TRBD2	16	NA	TGCGCCAGCACCCATCGGGGGGGCTCCCTTGAGAATGAGCAGTTCTTC	CASTHRGGSLENEQFF
TRBV2	TRBJ2-6	NA	12	few	TGTGCCAGCAGCTCCGGGGCCAACGTCCTGACTTTC	CASSSGANVLTF
TRBV6-4	TRBJ1-1	NA	13	NA	TGTGCCAGCAGTGCAAGTGTGAACACTGAAGCTTTCTTT	CASSASVNTEAFF
TRBV6-1	TRBJ2-7	TRBD1	14	few	TGTGCCAGCAGTCCGACAGGGGGGCAATACGAGCAGTACTTC	CASSPTGGQYEQYF
TRBV10-3	TRBJ2-3	TRBD2	16	NA	TGTGCCATCAGACGGTCTAGCGGGGGGTTTACAGATACGCAGTATTTT	CAIRRSSGGFTDTQYF
TRBV7-2	TRBJ1-5	NA	15	NA	TGTGCCAGCAGCCCCGTAGGACAGAGCAATCAGCCCCAGCATTTT	CASSPVGQSNQPQHF
TRBV7-2	TRBJ2-3	NA	13	NA	TGTGCCAGCAGTCGACTAGGGGTGTACGCGCAGTATTTT	CASSRLGVYAQYF
TRBV5-1	TRBJ1-4	NA	14	NA	TGCGCCAGCAGCATCGGGCAGGACGGTGAAAAACTGTTTTTT	CASSIGQDGEKLFF
TRBV7-9	TRBJ1-1	NA	13	NA	TGTGCCAGCAGCTTAGAAGGTAACACTGAAGCTTTCTTT	CASSLEGNTEAFF
TRBV7-9	TRBJ2-5	NA	14	NA	TGTGCCATCCCCTCGGCTGGGGACCAAGAGACCCAGTACTTC	CAIPSAGDQETQYF
TRBV29-1	TRBJ1-5	TRBD1	14	NA	TGCAGCGTTGGCGGGACAGGGGAGGGTCAGCCCCAGCATTTT	CSVGGTGEGQPQHF
TRBV9	TRBJ1-1	NA	15	NA	TGTGCCAGCAATCTGCGGGGCAGGGACATTGGTGAAGCTTTCTTT	CASNLRGRDIGEAFF
TRBV7-2	TRBJ1-3	NA	14	NA	TGTGCCAGCAGCCAAGTCGTAGGGCCGGGACCCATATATTTT	CASSQVVGPGPIYF
TRBV7-9	TRBJ2-2	NA	15	NA	TGTGCCAGCAGCTCCTCGGGACTTGGCACCGGGGAGCTGTTTTTT	CASSSSGLGTGELFF
TRBV30	TRBJ2-1	NA	12	NA	TGTGCCTGGAGTAGGGACAACAATGAGCAGTTCTTC	CAWSRDNNEQFF
TRBV5-5	TRBJ1-1	NA	13	few	TGTGCCAGCAGCCTGACGGGGAACACTGAAGCTTTCTTT	CASSLTGNTEAFF
TRBV25-1	TRBJ1-6	NA	14	few	TGTGCCAGCAGTGAATGGACGCGTTATTCACCCCTCCACTTT	CASSEWTRYSPLHF
TRBV27	TRBJ1-2	NA	13	NA	TGTGCCAGCAGTTTGCGTCAGGATTTGGGCTACACCTTC	CASSLRQDLGYTF
TRBV30	TRBJ2-1	NA	14	NA	TGTGCCTGGAGTGTACAGGGTGGCTACAATGAGCAGTTCTTC	CAWSVQGGYNEQFF
TRBV7-9	TRBJ2-3	TRBD2	16	NA	TGTGCCAGCAGCTTACGGCGGGGGGTGATAGGAGATACGCAGTATTTT	CASSLRRGVIGDTQYF